This is a list of T cell receptor beta chains from one sample in a study of post-analysis software for immune sequencing data. From the PCR reads, TCRdb called clonotypes with MiXCR, one entry per CDR3 protein. The data show fewer than 900,000 distinct CDR3 sequences, about half seen once. Sequenced material: blood. The receptors were sampled from a girl between 5 and 17 years old with multiple sclerosis. Each CDR3 is given with its conserved first and last residue. The D gene is left open where the match is weak. Not all rows give a size; the values are once, few, many and, for expanded clones, a class.

>.|TRBD1|TRBJ1-1|TRBV25-1
CASSGETGGPNTEAFF
TGTGCCAGCAGTGGGGAGACAGGGGGCCCCAACACTGAAGCTTTCTTT
>.|.|TRBJ1-4|TRBV4-3
CASSQGAGGATNEKLFF
TGCGCCAGCAGCCAAGGGGCCGGGGGAGCCACTAATGAAAAACTGTTTTTT
>.|TRBD1|TRBJ2-1|TRBV15
CASSQSGGPTYNEQFF
TGTGCCTCCAGTCAATCAGGGGGTCCGACCTACAATGAGCAGTTCTTC
>.|TRBD2|TRBJ2-1|TRBV24-1
CATSPGGLAGGSYNEQFF
TGTGCCACCAGCCCGGGGGGACTAGCGGGAGGTTCCTACAATGAGCAGTTCTTC
>.|.|TRBJ2-5|TRBV24-1
CATSDAGTGKETQYF
TGTGCCACCAGTGATGCCGGGACCGGGAAAGAGACCCAGTACTTC
>.|.|TRBJ1-4|TRBV27
CASSPRQDGAEKLFF
TGTGCCAGCAGTCCACGGCAGGACGGGGCCGAAAAACTGTTTTTT
>few|.|TRBJ1-1|TRBV7-6
CASSLEASVSTEAFF
TGTGCCAGCAGCTTAGAGGCTAGTGTTAGCACTGAAGCTTTCTTT
>.|.|TRBJ2-7|TRBV10-3
CATRGPSYEQYF
TGTGCCACCCGGGGACCCTCCTACGAGCAGTACTTC
>.|TRBD2|TRBJ2-3|TRBV7-2
CASSTWRPWEGDTQYF
TGTGCCAGCAGCACCTGGCGTCCGTGGGAGGGAGATACGCAGTATTTT
>.|.|TRBJ1-6|TRBV11-2
CASSLEGVEGSPLHF
TGTGCCAGCAGCTTAGAGGGGGTCGAGGGTTCACCCCTCCACTTT
>few|.|TRBJ2-1|TRBV20-1
CSAGHNEQFF
TGCAGTGCTGGCCACAATGAGCAGTTCTTC
>.|TRBD2|TRBJ2-1|TRBV7-2
CASSPRLAGGQFF
TGTGCCAGCAGCCCGAGACTAGCGGGAGGGCAGTTCTTC
>many|.|TRBJ2-1|TRBV7-3
CASSLEGGNEQFF
TGTGCCAGCAGCTTAGAGGGGGGGAATGAGCAGTTCTTC
>.|.|TRBJ1-6|TRBV20-1
CSARAQYNSPLHF
TGCAGTGCTAGAGCGCAGTATAATTCACCCCTCCACTTT
>.|.|TRBJ2-1|TRBV15
CATSSLGSRSYNEQFF
TGTGCCACCAGCAGCCTCGGGAGTAGGTCCTACAATGAGCAGTTCTTC
>few|.|TRBJ2-7|TRBV6-6
CASSSYGAPYEQYF
TGTGCCAGCAGTTCGTACGGAGCCCCCTACGAGCAGTACTTC
>.|TRBD1|TRBJ1-1|TRBV5-6
CASSSSGQANTEAFF
TGTGCCAGCAGCTCCTCCGGACAGGCGAATACTGAAGCTTTCTTT
>few|TRBD1|TRBJ2-4|TRBV30
CAWSPHLTGTAKNIQYF
TGTGCCTGGAGTCCTCACCTGACAGGGACGGCCAAAAACATTCAGTACTTC
>few|.|TRBJ1-1|TRBV7-2
CASSLRAGPPEAFF
TGTGCCAGCAGCTTACGCGCAGGGCCCCCTGAAGCTTTCTTT
>few|TRBD2|TRBJ2-5|TRBV7-8
CASSPSGTSGRTQETQYF
TGTGCCAGCAGCCCCTCCGGGACTAGCGGGAGGACACAAGAGACCCAGTACTTC
>.|TRBD1|TRBJ2-5|TRBV29-1
CSVGQGVETQYF
TGCAGCGTTGGACAGGGAGTAGAGACCCAGTACTTC
>few|TRBD1|TRBJ1-1|TRBV28
CASTQGVGTEAFF
TGTGCCAGCACCCAGGGGGTTGGCACTGAAGCTTTCTTT
>.|TRBD1|TRBJ2-7|TRBV5-1
CASRLNRGHMYEQYF
TGCGCCAGCAGACTGAACAGGGGGCATATGTACGAGCAGTACTTC
>few|.|TRBJ1-2|TRBV5-6
CASSSQFYGYTF
TGTGCCAGCAGCTCCCAGTTCTATGGCTACACCTTC
>few|.|TRBJ1-5|TRBV2
CASSEGGGYNQPQHF
TGTGCCAGCAGTGAAGGAGGCGGATACAATCAGCCCCAGCATTTT
>.|.|TRBJ1-4|TRBV6-1
CASRDGERGNEKLFF
TGTGCCAGCAGGGACGGCGAGAGAGGGAATGAAAAACTGTTTTTT
>few|TRBD1|TRBJ1-2|TRBV7-2
CASSLPTGSPYGYTF
TGTGCCAGCAGCCTCCCGACAGGGAGTCCCTATGGCTACACCTTC
>.|TRBD1|TRBJ1-4|TRBV2
CASSERDRVREKLFF
TGTGCCAGCAGCGAAAGGGACAGGGTACGCGAAAAACTGTTTTTT
>.|.|TRBJ1-6|TRBV4-2
CASSQAAGVHSPLHF
TGTGCCAGCAGCCAAGCGGCAGGGGTTCATTCACCCCTCCACTTT
>many|.|TRBJ1-6|TRBV6-1
CASSLNSGDSPLHF
TGTGCCAGCAGTTTGAACTCGGGGGATTCACCCCTCCACTTT
>.|.|TRBJ2-7|TRBV20-1
CSATPPHSYEQYF
TGCAGTGCCACCCCGCCCCACTCCTACGAGCAGTACTTC
>.|.|TRBJ1-1|TRBV12-3/TRBV12-4
CASSPPPGNTEAFF
TGTGCCAGCAGTCCGCCCCCGGGGAACACTGAAGCTTTCTTT
>.|.|TRBJ1-3|TRBV7-9
CASSLADGGNTIYF
TGTGCCAGCAGCTTAGCGGACGGAGGAAACACCATATATTTT
>many|TRBD2|TRBJ2-1|TRBV5-6
CASSSSGRIYEQFF
TGTGCCAGCAGCTCTAGCGGGAGGATCTATGAGCAGTTCTTC
>.|TRBD1|TRBJ2-3|TRBV6-2/TRBV6-3
CASSSGRGRTDTQYF
TGTGCCAGCAGTTCGGGCAGGGGGCGCACAGATACGCAGTATTTT
>.|.|TRBJ1-1|TRBV7-3
CASSVRGDRNTEAFF
TGTGCCAGCAGCGTACGAGGGGACCGAAACACTGAAGCTTTCTTT
>few|.|TRBJ1-2|TRBV12-3/TRBV12-4
CASSLGQASGYTF
TGTGCCAGCAGTTTAGGGCAGGCGAGTGGCTACACCTTC
>.|.|TRBJ2-1|TRBV7-3
CASSLIRGEQFF
TGTGCCAGCAGCTTAATAAGGGGTGAGCAGTTCTTC
>few|TRBD2|TRBJ2-7|TRBV5-1
CASSLFFWASGVYEQYF
TGCGCCAGCAGCTTGTTCTTCTGGGCTAGCGGGGTCTACGAGCAGTACTTC
>.|.|TRBJ2-1|TRBV3-1
CASSRARETPYNEQFF
TGTGCCAGCAGTCGAGCTAGGGAGACTCCCTACAATGAGCAGTTCTTC
>once|.|TRBJ2-1|TRBV7-3
CASSPGSRRDEQFF
TGTGCCAGCAGCCCAGGTAGCAGGAGGGATGAGCAGTTCTTC
>.|TRBD2|TRBJ2-5|TRBV2
CASRAGGVETQYF
TGTGCCAGCAGAGCGGGAGGTGTGGAGACCCAGTACTTC
>.|TRBD1|TRBJ2-1|TRBV20-1
CSPRGQLNYNEQFF
TGCAGTCCAAGGGGGCAACTCAACTACAATGAACAGTTCTTC
>.|TRBD2|TRBJ2-3|TRBV10-3
CTISESSGDFTDTQYF
TGTACCATCAGTGAGTCCAGCGGGGACTTCACAGATACGCAGTATTTT
>.|.|TRBJ1-2|TRBV12-3/TRBV12-4
CASSLAVTYGYTF
TGTGCCAGCAGTTTAGCCGTCACCTATGGCTACACCTTC
>.|.|TRBJ1-4|TRBV12-3/TRBV12-4
CASTPGGAKNEKLFF
TGTGCCAGCACTCCCGGGGGGGCGAAGAATGAAAAACTGTTTTTT
>.|TRBD1|TRBJ2-1|TRBV7-3
CASSFLRTGYNEQFF
TGTGCCAGCAGCTTTCTCCGGACAGGCTACAATGAGCAGTTCTTC